The clone carrying this T cell receptor (beta chain) appeared a few times. Antigen unknown. The record originates from a study of post-analysis software for immune sequencing data. Study details: The cohort encompassed relapsing-remitting, secondary progressive and progressive-relapsing multiple sclerosis disease courses. Study-wide findings and caveats: Batch-mates among the samples co-clustered strongly by F measure. Five or six TRBV segments, TRBV5-6, TRBV5-1 and TRBV20-1 among them, were found more frequent in patients than controls. Those with multiple sclerosis, the patient group, showed significantly lower normalized Chao1 diversity than controls.

The library was made from cDNA and included unique molecular identifiers. The source material, about 0.85 to 11 million T cells, gave rise to 400,000 to 550,000 cDNA molecules. MiXCR, run by TCRdb on the PCR reads, gives a single entry per CDR3 protein. Found here are 400,000 to 500,000 distinct CDR3 sequences, approximately 37% of them singletons; the top ten hold under 9%. Germline loops: CDR1 MGHRA, CDR2 YSYEKL. V gave up 3 bases and J gave up 1 base; unmatched junction bases: 8. The CDR3 spans 16 residues. V is TRBV4-1 and J is TRBJ2-5, with 7 positions matching TRBD1. Sequenced input: blood. This clonotype originated in a girl aged 2-10 years with multiple sclerosis. The CDR3 spells CASSQKGQRVQETQYF. CDR3 bases: TGCGCCAGCAGCCAGAAGGGACAGAGAGTCCAAGAGACCCAGTACTTC.